The entry below gives a single T cell receptor beta chain sequence along with its context. Its antigen has not been determined. Base qualities were left out, and no much larger clone turns up one base away. For CDR1 and CDR2, the germline V gene lists SGHAT and FQNNGV. Counted from cysteine to phenylalanine, this CDR3 has 15 amino acids. CDR3 DNA is the only sequence kept; it has 45 bases, read in frame from the first base. V drops 0 bases and J drops 6 bases, leaving 11 bases in between. The entry originates in a study of Tregs in tolerant kidney transplant recipients (dated by TCRdb to about 2019). Background for the entire study: The study applied TCRbeta sequencing to find donor-specific regulatory T cells before combined kidney and bone marrow transplantation and then followed those same cells after transplant. TCRbeta repertoire sequencing was used in a few healthy controls to compare several ways of expanding Tregs specific for an allogeneic donor. What the research found in general, with its limitations: Because only a small number of patients were included, the study had limitations, and the results will need to be validated in larger populations as well as under other immunosuppression protocols. Expanding Tregs with activated donor B cells appeared to identify the most biologically relevant and donor-specific TCRbeta repertoire. Biological reproducibility was not directly addressed, though technical replication error appeared minimal.

Thawed PBMCs were FACS-sorted into unstimulated Tregs (CD4+CD25+CD127-), CD4+ non-Tregs (CD4+CD25-), CD4 cells and CD8 cells. Blood from healthy controls was obtained either as purchased buffy coats or from healthy volunteers. Healthy control blood was processed to PBMCs by Ficoll density gradient and cryopreserved, and patient PBMCs were collected before and after transplant. For TCRbeta CDR3 sequencing, genomic DNA from the sorted cells was extracted using the QIAGEN DNeasy Blood and Tissue Kit. High-throughput TCRbeta CDR3 sequencing, which included PCR amplification with bias correction and internal controls, was done commercially through immunoSEQ. As for the authors' bioinformatics: A unique productive TCRbeta sequence was defined by the CDR3 nucleotide sequence when primers matched, and otherwise by the CDR3 amino acid sequence together with the Vbeta and Jbeta genes. Sorting error was corrected by removing sequences shared between sorted populations at a frequency ratio of 2:1 or less, and the remaining shared sequences were assigned to the higher population. Sequences were defined as donor-reactive when expanded at least 5-fold in CFSE-low cells versus unstimulated cells and present at a frequency of at least 0.01% in CFSE-low cells. Repertoire divergence was quantified by Jensen-Shannon divergence calculated from the top 100 TCRbeta sequences ranked by frequency. For samples with multiple sequencing runs, sorting error was corrected in each run separately before the runs were combined. TCRdb took this table from immuneACCESS and kept in-frame rearrangements with V and J called. Such tables lack part of the clones; where checked against another copy, unresolved V genes explain under half of the gap, and the rest is unexplained. V and J calls and clone size are given by that table; D and trimming were obtained from the DNA. For this sample there are fewer than 150,000 clones; about 90% appear just once. The ten largest clones take up roughly 0.63% of the sample.

The specimen was CD4+ T cells from blood. The TCR was taken from a human donor in good health. This chain is built from TRBV11-2 and TRBJ2-2, with the D gene not clear enough to name. The CDR3 protein sequence reads: CASSLDWNIPGELFF. At the DNA level, the sequence is TGTGCCAGCAGCTTAGACTGGAACATTCCCGGGGAGCTGTTTTTT.